The rows below give T cell receptor beta chains drawn from one sample of a study of shared clonotypes between healthy human individuals. The repertoire was sequenced with immunoSEQ multiplex PCR; TCRdb's copy has only in-frame clones and lacks some. Of 500,000 or so clones in the sample, 95% to 96% were seen once. The sequencing input was naive CD4+ T cells sorted from blood. All receptors come from a woman aged 25-40 years in good health. CDR3s include the opening cysteine and the closing phenylalanine or tryptophan. A D gene is named only where the DNA matches it firmly. Not all rows give a size; the values are once, few, many and, for expanded clones, a class.

d_call,j_call,v_call,clone_size,cdr3_nt,cdr3_aa
.,TRBJ1-5,TRBV29-1,.,TGCAGCGTTGAAATAACGCGGAATCAGCCCCAGCATTTT,CSVEITRNQPQHF
.,TRBJ1-2,TRBV6-1,.,TGTGCCAGCAGTGGACAGGTGACTACCTATGGCTACACCTTC,CASSGQVTTYGYTF
.,TRBJ1-2,TRBV28,.,TGTGCCAGCAGTTCTCCGTCCGGGGCGGAGAACTATGGCTACACCTTC,CASSSPSGAENYGYTF
TRBD1,TRBJ2-1,TRBV14,.,TGTGCCAGCAGCCCGAGACAGGGCGACTACAATGAGCAGTTCTTC,CASSPRQGDYNEQFF
.,TRBJ1-2,TRBV28,once,TGTGCCACACAGGGCACCACCAATTTTAACTATGGCTACACCTTC,CATQGTTNFNYGYTF
TRBD2,TRBJ2-7,TRBV28,.,TGTGCCAGCAGTTCCCTCGGGAGGCTTACCTACGAGCAGTACTTC,CASSSLGRLTYEQYF
.,TRBJ1-5,TRBV10-3,.,TGTGCCATCAGTGAGGCTGGGGGGGGGAGTCAGCCCCAGCATTTT,CAISEAGGGSQPQHF
.,TRBJ1-4,TRBV4-1,.,TGCGCCAGCAGCCAAGCTCCTCGTAGGTCCAGTGAAAAACTGTTTTTT,CASSQAPRRSSEKLFF
TRBD1,TRBJ2-1,TRBV27,.,TGTGCCAGCGAAGACAGGGGGCTCCTCTCCAATGAGCAGTTCTTC,CASEDRGLLSNEQFF
TRBD1,TRBJ2-2,TRBV27,once,TGTGCCAGCACCTCGGACAGGGTACAGACCGGGGAGCTGTTTTTT,CASTSDRVQTGELFF
TRBD2,TRBJ2-7,TRBV10-2,.,TGCGCCAGCAGGGCTTTATCCGGGACTAGCGGCTCCTACGAGCAGTACTTC,CASRALSGTSGSYEQYF
TRBD2,TRBJ2-5,TRBV9,.,TGTGCCAGCAGCGCCCACTCGACTAGCGCTGAGACCCAGTACTTC,CASSAHSTSAETQYF
.,TRBJ1-4,TRBV30,.,TGTGCCTGGAGTCCCGACAGTAATGAAAAACTGTTTTTT,CAWSPDSNEKLFF
.,TRBJ1-1,TRBV10-2,.,TGCGCCAGCAGTGAGACATTGAACACTGAAGCTTTCTTT,CASSETLNTEAFF
.,TRBJ2-2,TRBV30,.,TGTGCCTGGAGTGGGGGGGTCTCGTCGCGAAACAGGAACACCGGGGAGCTGTTTTTT,CAWSGGVSSRNRNTGELFF
.,TRBJ1-1,TRBV29-1,.,TGCAGCGTTGAGGGCACAAACGCCGCTTTCTTT,CSVEGTNAAFF